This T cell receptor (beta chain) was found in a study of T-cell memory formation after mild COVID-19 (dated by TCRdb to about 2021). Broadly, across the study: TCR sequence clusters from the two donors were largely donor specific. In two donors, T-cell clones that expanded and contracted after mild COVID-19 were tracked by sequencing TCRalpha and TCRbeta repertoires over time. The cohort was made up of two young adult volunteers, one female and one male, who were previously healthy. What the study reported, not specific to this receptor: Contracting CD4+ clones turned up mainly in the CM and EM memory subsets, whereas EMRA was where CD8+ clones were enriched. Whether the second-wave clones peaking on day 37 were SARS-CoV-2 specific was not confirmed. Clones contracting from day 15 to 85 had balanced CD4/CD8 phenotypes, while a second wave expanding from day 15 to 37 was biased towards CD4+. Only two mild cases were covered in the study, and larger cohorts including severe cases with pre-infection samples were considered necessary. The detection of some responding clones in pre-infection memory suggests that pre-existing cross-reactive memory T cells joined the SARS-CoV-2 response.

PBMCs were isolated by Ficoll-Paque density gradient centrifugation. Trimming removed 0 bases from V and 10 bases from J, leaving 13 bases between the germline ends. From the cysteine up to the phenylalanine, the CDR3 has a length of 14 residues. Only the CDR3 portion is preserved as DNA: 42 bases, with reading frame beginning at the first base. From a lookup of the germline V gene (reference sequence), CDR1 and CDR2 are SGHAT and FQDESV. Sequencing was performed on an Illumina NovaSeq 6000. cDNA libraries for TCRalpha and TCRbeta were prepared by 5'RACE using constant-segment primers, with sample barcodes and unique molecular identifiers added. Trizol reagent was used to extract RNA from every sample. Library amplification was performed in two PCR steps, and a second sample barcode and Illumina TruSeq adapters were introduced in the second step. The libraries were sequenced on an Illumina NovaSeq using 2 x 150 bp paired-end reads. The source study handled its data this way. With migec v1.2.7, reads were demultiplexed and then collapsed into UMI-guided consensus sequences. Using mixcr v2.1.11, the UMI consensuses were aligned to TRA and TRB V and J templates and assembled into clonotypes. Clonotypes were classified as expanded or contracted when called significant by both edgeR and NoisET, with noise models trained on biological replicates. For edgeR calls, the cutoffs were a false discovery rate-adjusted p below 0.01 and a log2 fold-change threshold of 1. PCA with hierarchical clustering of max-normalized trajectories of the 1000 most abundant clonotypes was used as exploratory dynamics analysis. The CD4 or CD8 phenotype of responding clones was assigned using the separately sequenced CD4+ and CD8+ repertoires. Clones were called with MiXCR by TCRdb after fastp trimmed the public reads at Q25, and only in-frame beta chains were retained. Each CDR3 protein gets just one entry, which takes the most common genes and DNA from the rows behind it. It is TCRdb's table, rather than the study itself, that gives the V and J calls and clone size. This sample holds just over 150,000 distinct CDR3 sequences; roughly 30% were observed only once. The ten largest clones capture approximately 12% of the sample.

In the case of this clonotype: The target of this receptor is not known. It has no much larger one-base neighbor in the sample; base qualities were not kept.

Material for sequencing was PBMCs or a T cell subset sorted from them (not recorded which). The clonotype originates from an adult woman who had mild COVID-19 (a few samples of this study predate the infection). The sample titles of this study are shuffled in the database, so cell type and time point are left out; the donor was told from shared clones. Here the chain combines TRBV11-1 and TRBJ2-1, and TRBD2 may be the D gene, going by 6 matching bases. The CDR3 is CASSLAGGLREQFF. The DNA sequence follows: TGTGCCAGCAGCTTAGCGGGGGGACTTCGGGAGCAGTTCTTC.